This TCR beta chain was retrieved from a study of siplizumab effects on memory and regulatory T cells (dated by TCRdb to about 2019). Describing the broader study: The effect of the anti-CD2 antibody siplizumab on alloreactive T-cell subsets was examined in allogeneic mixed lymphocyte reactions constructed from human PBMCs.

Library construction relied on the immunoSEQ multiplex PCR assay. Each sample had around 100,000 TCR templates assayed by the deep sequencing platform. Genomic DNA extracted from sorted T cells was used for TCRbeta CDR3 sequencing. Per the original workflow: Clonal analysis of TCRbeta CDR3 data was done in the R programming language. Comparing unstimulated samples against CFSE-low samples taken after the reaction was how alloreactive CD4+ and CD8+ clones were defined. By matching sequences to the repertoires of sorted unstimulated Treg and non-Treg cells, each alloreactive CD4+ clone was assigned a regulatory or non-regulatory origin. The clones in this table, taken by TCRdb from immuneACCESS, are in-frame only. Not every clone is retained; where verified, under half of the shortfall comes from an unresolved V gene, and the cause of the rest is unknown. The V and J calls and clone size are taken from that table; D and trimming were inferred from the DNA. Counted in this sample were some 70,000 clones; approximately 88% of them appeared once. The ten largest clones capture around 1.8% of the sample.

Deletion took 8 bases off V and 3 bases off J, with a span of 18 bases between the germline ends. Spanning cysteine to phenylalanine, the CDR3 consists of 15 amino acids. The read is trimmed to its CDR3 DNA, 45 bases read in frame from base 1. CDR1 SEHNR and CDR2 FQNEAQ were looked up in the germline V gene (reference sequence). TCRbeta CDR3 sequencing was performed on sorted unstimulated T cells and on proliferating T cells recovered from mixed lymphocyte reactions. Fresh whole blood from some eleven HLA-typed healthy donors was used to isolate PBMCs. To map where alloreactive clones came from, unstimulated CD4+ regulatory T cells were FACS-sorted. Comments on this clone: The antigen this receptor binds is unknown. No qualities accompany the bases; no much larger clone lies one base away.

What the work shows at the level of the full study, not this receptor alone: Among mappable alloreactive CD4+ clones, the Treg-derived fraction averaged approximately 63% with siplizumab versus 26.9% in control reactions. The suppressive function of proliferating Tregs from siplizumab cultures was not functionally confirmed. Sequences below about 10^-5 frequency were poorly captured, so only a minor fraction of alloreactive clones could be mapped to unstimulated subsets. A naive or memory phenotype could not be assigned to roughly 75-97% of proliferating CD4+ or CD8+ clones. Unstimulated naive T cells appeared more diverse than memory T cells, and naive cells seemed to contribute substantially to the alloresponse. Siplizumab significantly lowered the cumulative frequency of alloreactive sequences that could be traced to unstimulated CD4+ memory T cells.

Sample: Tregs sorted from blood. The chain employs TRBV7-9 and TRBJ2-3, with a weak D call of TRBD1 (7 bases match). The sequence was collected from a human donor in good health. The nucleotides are TGTGCCAGCCAATGGTACAGGGGAGGAACAGATACGCAGTATTTT. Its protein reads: CASQWYRGGTDTQYF.